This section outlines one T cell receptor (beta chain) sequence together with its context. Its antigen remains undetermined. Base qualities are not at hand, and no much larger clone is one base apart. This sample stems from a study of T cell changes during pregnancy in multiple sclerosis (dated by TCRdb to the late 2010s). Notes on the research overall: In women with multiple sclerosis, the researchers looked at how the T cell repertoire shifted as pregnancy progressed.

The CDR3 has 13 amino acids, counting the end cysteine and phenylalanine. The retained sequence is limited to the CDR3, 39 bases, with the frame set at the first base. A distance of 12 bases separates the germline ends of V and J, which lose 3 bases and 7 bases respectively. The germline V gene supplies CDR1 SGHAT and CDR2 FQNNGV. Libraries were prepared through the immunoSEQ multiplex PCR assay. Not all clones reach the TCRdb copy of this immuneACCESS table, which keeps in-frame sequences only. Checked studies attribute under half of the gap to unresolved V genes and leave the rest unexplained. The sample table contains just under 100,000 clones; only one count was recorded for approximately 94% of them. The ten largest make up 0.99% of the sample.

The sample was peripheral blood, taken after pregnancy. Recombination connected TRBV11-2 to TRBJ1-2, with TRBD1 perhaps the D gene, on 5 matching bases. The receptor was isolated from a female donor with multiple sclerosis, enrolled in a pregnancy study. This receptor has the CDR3 CASSLLEGAGYTF. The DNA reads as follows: TGTGCCAGCAGCTTGTTAGAAGGGGCTGGCTACACCTTC.